A single sample gave rise to the 8 T cell receptor beta chains below, sequenced in a study of blood T cells in healthy people across ages. Then a second PCR, running roughly 7 to 11 cycles, was carried out with a sample-barcoded 5' primer and a J-beta primer mix. TCRdb reanalysed the 5' RACE reads using MiXCR and keeps one entry per CDR3 protein. In the table there are around 700,000 distinct CDR3 sequences, about 25% of which are singletons. The same data also contributed to another study, on T cells of mothers and their children.

The sample was blood. These receptors were obtained from a boy aged 5-17 years in good health.

This clonotype was counted between two and nine times. V usage is TRBV28 and J usage is TRBJ1-1, with D possibly matching TRBD1 (6 bases). This CDR3 is built from 13 residues. The germline CDR1 and CDR2 sequences are MDHEN and SYDVKM. V lost 3 bases to trimming and J lost 6 bases, with 11 bases between them. The CDR3 nucleotides are TGTGCCAGCAGTTTGAACAGGGTGGCTGAAGCTTTCTTT. Its protein is CASSLNRVAEAFF. The full variable domain, in which reference TRBV28 and TRBJ1-1 provide the parts outside the CDR3, is DVKVTQSSRYLVKRTGEKVFLECVQDMDHENMFWYRQDPGLGLRLIYFSYDVKMKEKGDIPEGYSVSREKKERFSLILESASTNQTSMYLCASSLNRVAEAFFGQGTRLTVV.

The chain couples TRBV6-6 to TRBJ2-7; the match to TRBD2 covers 10 bases. V was pared by 7 bases and J by 6 bases, with 9 bases of the junction left unmatched. Germline V gene lookup returns CDR1 MNHNY and CDR2 SVGAGI (reference sequence). This CDR3 has 14 amino acids. The CDR3 region is CASTKREGLSEQYF. The CDR3 DNA follows: TGTGCCAGCACCAAGCGGGAGGGCCTCTCCGAGCAGTACTTC.

This rearrangement joins TRBV21-1 to TRBJ2-1; the DNA was not compared with TRBD2, the D call given in the table. TRBV21-1 is an annotated pseudogene. The CDR3 totals 13 residues. CDR3 loop: CASSKSEGTLKFF. CDR3 nucleotide sequence: TGTGCCAGCAGCAAAAGTGAGGGTACTTTGAAGTTCTTC.

The chain is built from TRBV6-6 and TRBJ2-5; D possibly uses TRBD1 or TRBD2 (5 bases each). The end of the DNA is better explained by TRBJ2-1, so the J call may be wrong. Looked up from germline, CDR1 is MNHNY and CDR2 is SVGAGI (reference sequence). The CDR3 contains 14 residues. The CDR3, as DNA: TGTGCCAGCAGTTACTCCGGGACGGTCAATGAGCAGTTCTTC. Protein product: CASSYSGTVNEQFF.

This clonotype came up a few times. V is TRBV28 and J is TRBJ1-2; no clear D. CDR1 and CDR2 from the germline V gene are MDHEN and SYDVKM. CDR3 length equals 12 residues. The ends were cut back, 7 bases at V and 3 bases at J, with 9 bases in the middle. For the CDR3, the DNA is TGTGCCAGCAACTCCGAACACTATGGCTACACCTTC. This codes for CASNSEHYGYTF.

CDR3 sequence (DNA): TGCAGTGCTGGAGGATGGTCGGCGACCCAAGAGACCCAGTACTTC. Its translation is CSAGGWSATQETQYF. The chain recombines TRBV20-1 with TRBJ2-5; maybe TRBD2 (5 bases). The CDR3 runs 15 residues. CDR1 and CDR2 from the germline V gene are DFQATT and SNEGSKA (reference sequence). V was trimmed by 5 bases and J by 1 base, leaving 17 bases between them.

CDR3 nucleotide sequence: TGCAGCGTTGGGTCGACAGGGGCATCTCTATATGGCTACACCTTC. This codes for CSVGSTGASLYGYTF. The J gene is TRBJ1-2, the V gene TRBV29-1; 8 bases are shared with TRBD1. From germline, CDR1 is SQVTM and CDR2 ANQGSEA. V lost 4 bases and J lost 5; bases outside the gene matches: 12. The CDR3 has 15 residues.

This clonotype was seen more than once but under ten times. J is TRBJ2-3 and V is TRBV4-1; TRBD2 aligns across 9 bases. After removal of 5 bases from V and 1 base from J, the junction contained 10 bases not matched to a gene. In germline, CDR1 is MGHRA, CDR2 YSYEKL. The CDR3 contains 17 residues. CDR3 sequence (DNA): TGCGCCAGCAGCTTAATGGCCCTAGCGGGGCGCACAGATACGCAGTATTTT. Residues: CASSLMALAGRTDTQYF.